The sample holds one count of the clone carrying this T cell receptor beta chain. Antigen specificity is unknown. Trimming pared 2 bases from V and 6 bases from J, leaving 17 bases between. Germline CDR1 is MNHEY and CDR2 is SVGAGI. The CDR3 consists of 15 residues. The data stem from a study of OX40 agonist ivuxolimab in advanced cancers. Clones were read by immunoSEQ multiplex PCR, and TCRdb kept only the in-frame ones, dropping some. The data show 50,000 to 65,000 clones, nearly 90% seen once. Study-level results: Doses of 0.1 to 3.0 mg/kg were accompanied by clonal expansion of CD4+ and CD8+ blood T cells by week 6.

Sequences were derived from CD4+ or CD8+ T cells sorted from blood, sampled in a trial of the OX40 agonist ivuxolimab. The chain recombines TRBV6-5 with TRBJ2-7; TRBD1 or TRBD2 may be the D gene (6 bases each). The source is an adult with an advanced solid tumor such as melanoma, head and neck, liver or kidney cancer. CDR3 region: CASSYRGAGSPEQYF. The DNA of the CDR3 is TGTGCCAGCAGTTACAGGGGGGCTGGGTCCCCCGAGCAGTACTTC.